The clone carrying this TCR beta chain was detected once. The data derive from a study of technical replicates of blood from a few donors. The repertoire was sequenced with immunoSEQ multiplex PCR; TCRdb's copy has only in-frame clones and lacks some. The sample carries around 80,000 clones, 89% recorded once. Trimming removed 5 bases from V and 0 bases from J, with 11 bases in between. CDR3 length: 15 amino acids. Germline loops: CDR1 WSHSY, CDR2 SAAADI. The sample comprised T cells isolated from PBMCs. V usage is TRBV10-2 and J usage is TRBJ2-1; the D is unclear. The source is a human donor in good health. CDR3 nucleotide sequence: TGCGCCAGCAGTTTAGACTCTAGCTCCTACAATGAGCAGTTCTTC. Amino acids: CASSLDSSSYNEQFF.